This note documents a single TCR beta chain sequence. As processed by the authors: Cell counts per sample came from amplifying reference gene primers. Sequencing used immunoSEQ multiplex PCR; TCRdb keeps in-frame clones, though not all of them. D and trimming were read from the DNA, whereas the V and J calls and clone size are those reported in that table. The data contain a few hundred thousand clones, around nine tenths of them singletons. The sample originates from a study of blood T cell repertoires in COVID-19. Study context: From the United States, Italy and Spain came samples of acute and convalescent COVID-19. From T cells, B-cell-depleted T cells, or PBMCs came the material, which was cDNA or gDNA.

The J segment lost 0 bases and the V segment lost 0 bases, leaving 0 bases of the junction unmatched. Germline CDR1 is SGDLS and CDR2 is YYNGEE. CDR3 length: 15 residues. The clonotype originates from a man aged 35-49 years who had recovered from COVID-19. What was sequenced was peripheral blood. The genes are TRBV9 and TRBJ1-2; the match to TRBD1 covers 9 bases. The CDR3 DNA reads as TGTGCCAGCAGCGTAGGGACAGGGGCTAACTATGGCTACACCTTC. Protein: CASSVGTGANYGYTF.